These 30 T cell receptor beta chains were sequenced from one sample in a study of blood T cell repertoires in COVID-19 (TCRdb year 2020). Library creation used the immunoSEQ multiplex PCR assay. This is the immuneACCESS table as TCRdb keeps it, with only in-frame sequences that have V and J called. A part of the clones is gone; compared with another copy, unresolved V genes explain less than half, and the rest is unexplained. The sample has roughly 86,000 clones on record, roughly four fifths of them singletons. Approximately 2.3% of the sample comes from the top ten. Sequenced: peripheral blood. The receptors stem from a woman in her seventies with acute or convalescent COVID-19.

The V gene is TRBV5-1, the J gene TRBJ2-5; TRBD1 agrees at 9 bases. J was trimmed by 6 bases and V by 0 bases; bases with no gene match: 3. Germline assignment: CDR1 SGHRS and CDR2 YFSETQ. CDR3 length: 14 residues. The CDR3 region has the DNA TGCGCCAGCAGCTTGGAGACAGGGGGAAAGACCCAGTACTTC. Its translation is CASSLETGGKTQYF.

The genes are TRBV2 and TRBJ1-1; D gene uncertain. This CDR3 has 13 amino acids. Germline-derived CDR1 and CDR2 are SNHLY and FYNNEI. V was shortened by 2 bases and J by 4 bases, with 8 bases between the two germline ends. Here the CDR3 DNA reads TGTGCCAGCAGTGAACACAGCACCACTGAAGCTTTCTTT. Amino acid sequence: CASSEHSTTEAFF. The full variable domain, its missing parts supplied by reference TRBV2 and TRBJ1-1, is EPEVTQTPSHQVTQMGQEVILRCVPISNHLYFYWYRQILGQKVEFLVSFYNNEISEKSEIFDDQFSVERPDGSNFTLKIRSTKLEDSAMYFCASSEHSTTEAFFGQGTRLTVV.

The CDR3 loop reads CASAGTGRGNNEQFF. Written as DNA, the CDR3 is TGCGCCAGCGCCGGGACAGGGAGAGGGAACAATGAGCAGTTCTTC. The chain carries TRBV10-1 and TRBJ2-1; 9 bases match TRBD1. The CDR3 runs 15 residues. Trimming at V came to 8 bases and at J to 5 bases, leaving 10 bases not matched to a gene. Looked up from germline, CDR1 is WNHNN and CDR2 is SYGVQD (reference sequence).

This clone was counted a single time. This CDR3 is CSVESTAQETQYF. CDR3 DNA sequence: TGCAGCGTTGAATCGACAGCCCAAGAGACCCAGTACTTC. The rearrangement joins TRBV29-1 to TRBJ2-5, with TRBD1 as a possible D gene (5 bases). CDR1 is SQVTM, CDR2 ANQGSEA, per germline. V lost 2 bases and J lost 1, with 8 bases in between. This CDR3 is 13 amino acids long.

V gene TRBV2 combines with J gene TRBJ1-2; a weak D match, TRBD1 (5 bases). Germline assignment: CDR1 SNHLY and CDR2 FYNNEI. This CDR3 comprises 15 residues. Trimming stripped 7 bases from V and 2 bases from J, with 17 bases between. This CDR3 reads CASKTEQGTNYGYTF. The CDR3, as DNA: TGTGCCAGCAAAACGGAGCAGGGAACGAACTATGGCTACACCTTC. The full variable domain, rest sourced from reference TRBV2 and TRBJ1-2, is EPEVTQTPSHQVTQMGQEVILRCVPISNHLYFYWYRQILGQKVEFLVSFYNNEISEKSEIFDDQFSVERPDGSNFTLKIRSTKLEDSAMYFCASKTEQGTNYGYTFGSGTRLTVV.

The gene calls are TRBV30 and TRBJ2-1, with TRBD2 as a possible D gene (5 bases). The CDR3 sequence is 11 residues long. Germline V CDR1 and CDR2: GTSNPN, SVGIG (reference sequence). Trimming took off 2 bases at V and 7 bases at J, with 6 bases between the two ends. CDR3 bases: TGTGCCTGGAGTAGGGAGAATGAGCAGTTCTTC. As protein: CAWSRENEQFF.

This chain links TRBV28 with TRBJ1-1; TRBD1 matches 7 bases. Trimming took 2 bases from V and 6 from J; bases not matched to a gene: 18. Germline V gene lookup returns CDR1 MDHEN and CDR2 SYDVKM. The CDR3 sequence is 18 residues long. The CDR3 loop reads CASSLRSGRAGGPAEAFF. The CDR3 nucleotides read TGTGCCAGCAGTTTAAGGTCGGGTAGGGCAGGGGGACCGGCTGAAGCTTTCTTT.

The chain couples TRBV30 to TRBJ1-2; no clear D gene. The CDR3 spans 16 residues. CDR1 is GTSNPN and CDR2 is SVGIG in the germline V gene (reference sequence). V lost 0 bases and J lost 2, with 16 bases in between. In nucleotides, the CDR3 is TGTGCCTGGAGTGTATTCGGACTCCGCTTCAACTATGGCTACACCTTC. As protein: CAWSVFGLRFNYGYTF.

This clone was counted between two and nine times. This sequence joins TRBV7-9 and TRBJ2-3; TRBD2 matches 7 bases. Germline CDR1 SEHNR, CDR2 FQNEAQ (reference sequence). The CDR3 has 15 residues. With V trimmed by 5 bases and J by 5 bases, 10 bases remained unmatched. This CDR3 reads CASSRLGGWQDTQYF. In DNA, the CDR3 is TGTGCCAGCAGCCGTCTGGGGGGGTGGCAAGATACGCAGTATTTT. The variable domain in full, with the rest retrieved from reference TRBV7-9 and TRBJ2-3, is DTGVSQNPRHKITKRGQNVTFRCDPISEHNRLYWYRQTLGQGPEFLTYFQNEAQLEKSRLLSDRFSAERPKGSFSTLEIQRTEQGDSAMYLCASSRLGGWQDTQYFGPGTRLTVL.

This clone was detected once. The chain recombines TRBV6-6 with TRBJ2-7; TRBD2 is a possible D gene (6 bases). V dropped 0 bases and J dropped 1 base, with 7 bases sitting between them. Germline V gene data show CDR1 as MNHNY and CDR2 as SVGAGI (reference sequence). The CDR3 is 14 residues long. CDR3 in amino acids: CASSYSGGSYEQYF. Written as DNA, the CDR3 is TGTGCCAGCAGTTACTCGGGGGGATCCTACGAGCAGTACTTC.

V usage is TRBV6-6 and J usage is TRBJ2-6; 10 bases are shared with TRBD1. The CDR3 covers 18 residues. Germline CDR1 and CDR2: MNHNY and SVGAGI (reference sequence). The ends lost 5 bases at V and 1 base at J; junction bases unmatched: 8. The CDR3 region has the DNA TGTGCCAGCAGTCGACAGGGGGCCTTGACGTCTGGGGCCAACGTCCTGACTTTC. Protein product: CASSRQGALTSGANVLTF.

This chain joins TRBV19 and TRBJ1-2; 7 nucleotides agree with TRBD1. This CDR3 is 12 amino acids long. Germline-derived CDR1 and CDR2 are LNHDA and SQIVND (reference sequence). J was trimmed by 8 bases and V by 8 bases; bases with no gene match: 8. The CDR3 region is CASRGTASGYTF. The CDR3 region has the DNA TGTGCCAGTCGCGGGACAGCCTCGGGCTACACCTTC.

This clone was recorded only once. The rearrangement links TRBV7-9 to TRBJ2-3; D gene ambiguous. The germline V gene has CDR1 SEHNR and CDR2 FQNEAQ (reference sequence). CDR3 length: 14 residues. V was shortened by 2 bases and J by 5 bases, with 11 bases between the two germline ends. In DNA, the CDR3 is TGTGCCAGCAGCTTAATTAGCCTTTTAGATACGCAGTATTTT. Translation: CASSLISLLDTQYF.

The genes are TRBV5-1 and TRBJ1-1; D might be TRBD1 (6 bases). The ends were cut back, 3 bases at V and 1 base at J, with 10 bases in the middle. The CDR3 loop spans 14 amino acids. Germline CDR1 and CDR2: SGHRS and YFSETQ. The CDR3 sequence: CASSWGQGNTEAFF. The CDR3 DNA reads as TGCGCCAGCAGCTGGGGGCAGGGGAACACTGAAGCTTTCTTT.

The rearrangement links TRBV10-1 to TRBJ2-1, with 8 bases fitting TRBD2. This CDR3 has 17 amino acids. Germline CDR1 reads WNHNN; CDR2 reads SYGVQD (reference sequence). Germline trimming cut 0 bases from V and 5 bases from J; bases unmatched to any gene: 9. The DNA for the CDR3 is TGCGCCAGCAGTGAGTCCACGGCGGGGGGAAATGACAATGAGCAGTTCTTC. Residues: CASSESTAGGNDNEQFF.

In its sample, this clone was seen a few times. The V call is TRBV18, the J call TRBJ2-2, with unresolved D. This CDR3 comprises 15 residues. Trimming removed 6 bases from V and 0 bases from J, with 11 bases in between. Germline lookup yields CDR1 KGHSH and CDR2 LQKENI. CDR3 bases: TGTGCCAGCTCGCGCCAACCCCCGAACACCGGGGAGCTGTTTTTT. It codes for CASSRQPPNTGELFF.

The chain combines TRBV24-1 with TRBJ1-2, with 11 bases identical to TRBD1. The CDR3 runs to 14 residues. Germline CDR1 reads KGHDR; CDR2 reads SFDVKD. The V gene end was trimmed by 4 bases and the J gene end by 7 bases; junction bases not matched to a gene: 4. As DNA, the CDR3 is TGTGCCACCAGTGACACCGGGACAGGGGGTGGCTACACCTTC. It yields the protein CATSDTGTGGGYTF.

The chain couples TRBV10-2 to TRBJ2-1; 8 bases map to TRBD2. V shed 6 bases, J shed 2 bases, and the junction held 0 bases outside the gene matches. Germline V gene lookup returns CDR1 WSHSY and CDR2 SAAADI. CDR3 size: 13 residues. The CDR3 nucleotides are TGCGCCAGCAGGACTAGCGCCTACAATGAGCAGTTCTTC. Its protein is CASRTSAYNEQFF.

This clone occurred a few times. The genes are TRBV5-4 and TRBJ1-2, with 12 bases lining up with TRBD1. Germline assignment: CDR1 SGHNT and CDR2 YYREEE (reference sequence). The length of the CDR3 is 14 residues. The J segment lost 8 bases and the V segment lost 1 base, leaving 3 bases of the junction unmatched. The CDR3: CASSLIGTGGGYTF. The CDR3 DNA reads TGTGCCAGCAGCTTGATTGGGACAGGGGGCGGCTACACCTTC.

This rearrangement joins TRBV28 to TRBJ2-5; tentative D call: TRBD2 (6 bases). This CDR3 spans 11 amino acids. V shed 5 bases and J shed 5 bases, with 6 bases lying between them. CDR1 is MDHEN, CDR2 SYDVKM, per germline. The CDR3 DNA sequence: TGTGCCAGCAGTCGGGAGGAGACCCAGTACTTC. Residues: CASSREETQYF.

This chain links TRBV4-1 with TRBJ2-1; 7 bases are a match to TRBD2. There are 16 residues in the CDR3. J gave up 8 bases and V 0 bases, and 10 bases lay outside the gene matches. From germline, CDR1 is MGHRA and CDR2 YSYEKL. The CDR3 DNA reads as TGCGCCAGCAGCCAAGATCTGTCTAGCGGCGGGTATGAGCAGTTCTTC. Protein: CASSQDLSSGGYEQFF.

The rearrangement joins TRBV18 to TRBJ2-3, with a possible D match to TRBD1 (5 bases). CDR3 size: 14 residues. Trimming left V 4 bases short and J 2 bases short, with 10 bases between. The germline CDR1 and CDR2 sequences are KGHSH and LQKENI. DNA of the CDR3: TGTGCCAGCTCACAGGGCAGGGTCACAGATACGCAGTATTTT. Translation gives CASSQGRVTDTQYF.

The chain employs TRBV7-2 and TRBJ2-7; 8 positions agree with TRBD1. Germline V lookup: CDR1 SGHTA, CDR2 FQGNSA. The CDR3 is made up of 14 amino acids. Germline trimming cut 5 bases from V and 2 bases from J; bases unmatched to any gene: 5. The CDR3 is CASSPGQVTYEQYF. CDR3 DNA: TGTGCCAGCAGCCCGGGACAGGTTACCTACGAGCAGTACTTC. The whole variable domain, remainder taken from reference TRBV7-2 and TRBJ2-7, is GAGVSQSPSNKVTEKGKDVELRCDPISGHTALYWYRQSLGQGLEFLIYFQGNSAPDKSGLPSDRFSAERTGGSVSTLTIQRTQQEDSAVYLCASSPGQVTYEQYFGPGTRLTVT.

The V and J genes are TRBV6-5 and TRBJ1-6, with 8 positions matching TRBD1. V lost 0 bases, J lost 9 bases, and 4 bases stayed unmatched. The CDR3 is made up of 15 amino acids. Germline-derived CDR1 and CDR2 are MNHEY and SVGAGI. As DNA, the CDR3 is TGTGCCAGCAGTTACTCCCCAGGGGGCGGTTCACCCCTCCACTTT. This encodes CASSYSPGGGSPLHF.

This clone has only one observation. The chain has TRBV29-1 and TRBJ1-1; TRBD1 might be the D (5 bases). The CDR3 has 13 residues. The germline V gene encodes CDR1 SQVTM and CDR2 ANQGSEA. V was pared by 7 bases and J by 1 base, with 13 bases between. CDR3 amino acids: CSARGSANTEAFF. The CDR3 region has the DNA TGCAGCGCCCGGGGGAGCGCGAACACTGAAGCTTTCTTT.

This chain connects TRBV7-9 to TRBJ1-2; 7 bases map to TRBD1. Germline loops: CDR1 SEHNR, CDR2 FQNEAQ (reference sequence). This CDR3 has 15 amino acids. The V segment lost 3 bases and the J segment 1 base; nucleotides outside the gene matches: 5. CDR3 DNA sequence: TGTGCCAGCAGCTTGACAGGGATGAATAACTATGGCTACACCTTC. It yields the protein CASSLTGMNNYGYTF.

This clone has a handful of counts. The rearrangement uses TRBV24-1 and TRBJ2-1, with 14 bases fitting TRBD2. The V gene end was trimmed by 3 bases and the J gene end by 7 bases; junction bases not matched to a gene: 10. The CDR3 runs to 18 residues. The germline CDR1 and CDR2 sequences are KGHDR and SFDVKD. This CDR3 is CATSDPGLAGGHGNEQFF. CDR3 DNA sequence: TGTGCCACCAGTGATCCCGGACTAGCGGGGGGTCATGGGAATGAGCAGTTCTTC.

The chain uses TRBV7-9 and TRBJ1-6; D perhaps matches TRBD1 (5 bases). Germline-derived CDR1 and CDR2 are SEHNR and FQNEAQ (reference sequence). Trimming took off 8 bases at V and 8 bases at J, with 19 bases between the two ends. The length of the CDR3 is 15 residues. Here the CDR3 reads CASDFWAGSDSPLHF. DNA of the CDR3: TGTGCCAGCGATTTTTGGGCAGGGTCGGATTCACCCCTCCACTTT.

The chain uses TRBV10-1 and TRBJ2-7; 7 nucleotides agree with TRBD1. This CDR3 has 14 amino acids. Germline lookup yields CDR1 WNHNN and CDR2 SYGVQD (reference sequence). J gave up 6 bases and V 4 bases, and 9 bases lay outside the gene matches. DNA for the CDR3: TGCGCCAGCAGTGCAGGGGGAAGTCAGGGCGAGCAGTACTTC. As protein: CASSAGGSQGEQYF.

Written as DNA, the CDR3 is TGCGCCAGCAGCTTTGGAAGGGAGAACTATGGCTACACCTTC. Translation gives CASSFGRENYGYTF. V usage is TRBV5-1 and J usage is TRBJ1-2; D unclear. Germline V CDR1 and CDR2: SGHRS, YFSETQ. V was shortened by 2 bases and J by 2 bases, with 10 bases between the two germline ends. There are 14 residues in the CDR3.